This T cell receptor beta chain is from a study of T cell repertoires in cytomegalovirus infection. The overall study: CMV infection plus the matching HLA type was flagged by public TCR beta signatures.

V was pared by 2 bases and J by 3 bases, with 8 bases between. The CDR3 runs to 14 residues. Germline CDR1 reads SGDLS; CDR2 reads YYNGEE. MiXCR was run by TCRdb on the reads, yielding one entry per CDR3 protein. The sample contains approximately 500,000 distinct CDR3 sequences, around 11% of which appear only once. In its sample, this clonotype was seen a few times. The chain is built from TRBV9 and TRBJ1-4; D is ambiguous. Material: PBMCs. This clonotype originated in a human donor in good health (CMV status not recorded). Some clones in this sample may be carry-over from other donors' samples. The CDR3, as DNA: TGTGCCAGCAGCGTGTCAGGCCCTAATGAAAAACTGTTTTTT. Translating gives CASSVSGPNEKLFF.